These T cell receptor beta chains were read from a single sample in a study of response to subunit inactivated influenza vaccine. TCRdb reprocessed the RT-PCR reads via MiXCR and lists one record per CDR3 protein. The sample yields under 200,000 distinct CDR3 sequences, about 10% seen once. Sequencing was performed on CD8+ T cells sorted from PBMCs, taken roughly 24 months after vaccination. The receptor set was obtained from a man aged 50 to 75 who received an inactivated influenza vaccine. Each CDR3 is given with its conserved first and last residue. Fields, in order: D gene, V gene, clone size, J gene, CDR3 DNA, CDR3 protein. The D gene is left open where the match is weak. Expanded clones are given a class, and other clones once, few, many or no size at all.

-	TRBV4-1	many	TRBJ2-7	TGCGCCAGCAGCCAACGGACTCACGTCTACGAGCAGTACTTC	CASSQRTHVYEQYF
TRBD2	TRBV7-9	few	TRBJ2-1	TGTGCCAGCAGCTTCTCTAGCGGGCCCCCGGGTGAGCAGTTCTTC	CASSFSSGPPGEQFF
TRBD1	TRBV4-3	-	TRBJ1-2	TGCGCCAGCAGCCGGGGGGACAGGGATTCCTATGGCTACACCTTC	CASSRGDRDSYGYTF
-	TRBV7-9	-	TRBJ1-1	TGTGCCAGCAGCCCCACCCGTGGGACCTTGGACCAAGCTTTCTTT	CASSPTRGTLDQAFF
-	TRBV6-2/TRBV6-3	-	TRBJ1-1	TGTGCCAGCAGTAAACAGGATCGCACTGAAGCTTTCTTT	CASSKQDRTEAFF
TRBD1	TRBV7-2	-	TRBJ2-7	TGTGCCAGCAGCGCGGGACAGGGTGCCCACGAGCAGTACTTC	CASSAGQGAHEQYF
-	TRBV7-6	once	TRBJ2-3	TGTGCCAGCAGCCATCTTGCGGTTCCTGGGTCGACGATCCCAGATACGCAGTATTTT	CASSHLAVPGSTIPDTQYF
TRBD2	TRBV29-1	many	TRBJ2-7	TGCAGCGTTGGAACTAGCGGGAGAGACTACGAGCAGTACTTC	CSVGTSGRDYEQYF
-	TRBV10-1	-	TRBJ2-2	TGCGCCAGCAGTGGACAAAGTCTGAACACCGGGGAGCTGTTTTTT	CASSGQSLNTGELFF
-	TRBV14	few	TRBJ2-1	TGTGCCAGCAGCCAAGGGGCGAAGACTAAGAAGAGCTCCTACAATGAGCAGTTCTTC	CASSQGAKTKKSSYNEQFF
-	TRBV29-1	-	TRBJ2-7	TGCAGCGTTGAAGATACGGCTAGTGCCGAGCAGTACTTC	CSVEDTASAEQYF
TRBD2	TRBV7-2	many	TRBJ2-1	TGTGCCAGCAGCTTAGGACTAGCCAATGAGCAGTTCTTC	CASSLGLANEQFF
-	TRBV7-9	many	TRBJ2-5	TGTGCCAGCAGCTTAGGATATGGGTACGAGACCCAGTACTTC	CASSLGYGYETQYF
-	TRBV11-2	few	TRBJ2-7	TGTGCCAGCAGCTCAGGGGACAACGATCCTTACGAGCAGTACTTC	CASSSGDNDPYEQYF
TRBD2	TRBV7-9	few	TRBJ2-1	TGTGCCAGCAGCTCTAGCGGGGCCAGCTACAATGAGCAGTTCTTC	CASSSSGASYNEQFF
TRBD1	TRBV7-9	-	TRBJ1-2	TGTGCCAGCAGATCCCCAGGGGGCTATGGCTACACCTTC	CASRSPGGYGYTF
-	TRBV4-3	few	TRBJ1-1	TGCGCCAGCAGCCAAGGCGTGGGGAAAGTGGACACTGAAGCTTTCTTT	CASSQGVGKVDTEAFF